These 10 T cell receptor beta chains came from one sample sequenced in a study of blood T cell repertoires in COVID-19. The data were produced by immunoSEQ multiplex PCR, yet TCRdb's version contains in-frame clones alone and is incomplete. This sample yields 110,000 to 150,000 clones, of which about nine tenths are seen a single time; less than 4.5% belongs to the top ten. The source material was PBMCs or T cells enriched from blood (not recorded which). These receptors were obtained from a middle-aged man who had recovered from COVID-19.

The V call is TRBV28, the J call TRBJ1-2; possibly TRBD1 for D (5 bases). V lost 3 bases, J lost 4 bases, and 15 bases lay in between. Germline-derived CDR1 and CDR2 are MDHEN and SYDVKM. The CDR3 loop spans 15 amino acids. The DNA of the CDR3 is TGTGCCAGCAGTTTTTATCTCAGGGAGGGCTATGGCTACACCTTC. Its protein is CASSFYLREGYGYTF.

The chain is built from TRBV5-1 and TRBJ2-5, with 9 bases matching TRBD1. Losses at the gene ends were 2 bases for V and 4 bases for J; bases not matched to a gene: 9. This CDR3 spans 16 amino acids. CDR1 and CDR2 (germline): SGHRS, YFSETQ. The CDR3 spells CASSFSKQGARETQYF. In DNA, the CDR3 is TGCGCCAGCAGCTTCTCAAAACAGGGGGCTCGAGAGACCCAGTACTTC.

The chain carries TRBV5-1 and TRBJ1-2; the D gene is possibly TRBD1 (5 bases). This CDR3 has 15 residues. The germline CDR1 and CDR2 sequences are SGHRS and YFSETQ. The V end lost 2 bases, the J end lost 3 bases, and 14 bases lay between the germline ends. The CDR3 loop is CASSLSGGAYYGYTF. The CDR3 nucleotides read TGCGCCAGCAGCTTATCGGGGGGTGCTTACTATGGCTACACCTTC.

The chain has TRBV11-1 and TRBJ1-1, with a weak D call TRBD1 (6 bases). Germline V gene lookup returns CDR1 SGHAT and CDR2 FQDESV (reference sequence). The CDR3 is made up of 13 amino acids. The V end was cut by 7 bases, the J end by 0 bases, with 9 bases between. Here the CDR3 reads CASTGQLNTEAFF. Here the CDR3 DNA reads TGTGCCAGCACCGGACAGCTGAACACTGAAGCTTTCTTT.

The chain links TRBV24-1 to TRBJ1-5, with a weak D call TRBD1 (5 bases). The CDR3 spans 13 residues. V was clipped by 0 bases and J by 6 bases, with 5 bases between them. Germline V CDR1 and CDR2: KGHDR, SFDVKD. CDR3 bases: TGTGCCACCAGTGATTTGGACAGTCAGCCCCAGCATTTT. Encoded protein: CATSDLDSQPQHF.

This clone is a singleton in its sample. The chain joins TRBV5-1 to TRBJ1-2, with no clear D. This CDR3 spans 16 amino acids. Germline lookup yields CDR1 SGHRS and CDR2 YFSETQ. With 4 bases removed from V and 4 bases from J, the gap between germline ends came to 20 bases. The CDR3 sequence is CASSPGSGFLGYGYTF. As DNA, the CDR3 is TGCGCCAGCAGCCCTGGTAGCGGGTTCTTGGGCTATGGCTACACCTTC.

This sequence joins TRBV5-1 and TRBJ2-5; D possibly corresponds to TRBD1 (5 bases). V lost 0 bases and J 5 bases, leaving 11 bases between the germline ends. The CDR3 is made up of 14 amino acids. Germline V gives CDR1 SGHRS, CDR2 YFSETQ. This CDR3 is CASSLANRKETQYF. The CDR3 nucleotides are TGCGCCAGCAGCTTGGCCAACAGGAAGGAGACCCAGTACTTC. The full variable domain, rest sourced from reference TRBV5-1 and TRBJ2-5, is KAGVTQTPRYLIKTRGQQVTLSCSPISGHRSVSWYQQTPGQGLQFLFEYFSETQRNKGNFPGRFSGRQFSNSRSEMNVSTLELGDSALYLCASSLANRKETQYFGPGTRLLVL.

This chain links TRBV4-3 with TRBJ2-4; 8 nucleotides agree with TRBD1. CDR3 size: 17 residues. Germline CDR1 reads LGHNA; CDR2 reads YSLEER. The V gene end was trimmed by 0 bases and the J gene end by 8 bases; junction bases not matched to a gene: 12. Written as DNA, the CDR3 is TGCGCCAGCAGCCAAGATTTCGGACAGGGCAGGAGGGACATTCAGTACTTC. It codes for CASSQDFGQGRRDIQYF.

The chain couples TRBV19 to TRBJ2-1, with TRBD2 identical over 8 bases. The junction had 8 bases not matched to a gene; V was cut back by 5 bases and J by 2 bases. Germline V CDR1 and CDR2: LNHDA, SQIVND (reference sequence). There are 16 residues in the CDR3. The CDR3 nucleotides are TGTGCCAGTAGTGCCCGGGGGGGGCGCACCTACAATGAGCAGTTCTTC. Translating gives CASSARGGRTYNEQFF.

The genes are TRBV11-2 and TRBJ2-1, with TRBD2 matching over 11 bases. CDR1 and CDR2 (germline): SGHAT, FQNNGV. The CDR3 consists of 19 residues. The ends lost 3 bases at V and 0 bases at J; junction bases unmatched: 10. The CDR3 DNA reads as TGTGCCAGCAGCTTGAAACTGGGACTAGCGGCTCTCTCCTACAATGAGCAGTTCTTC. Amino acids: CASSLKLGLAALSYNEQFF. The full variable domain, rest sourced from reference TRBV11-2 and TRBJ2-1, is EAGVAQSPRYKIIEKRQSVAFWCNPISGHATLYWYQQILGQGPKLLIQFQNNGVVDDSQLPKDRFSAERLKGVDSTLKIQPAKLEDSAVYLCASSLKLGLAALSYNEQFFGPGTRLTVL.